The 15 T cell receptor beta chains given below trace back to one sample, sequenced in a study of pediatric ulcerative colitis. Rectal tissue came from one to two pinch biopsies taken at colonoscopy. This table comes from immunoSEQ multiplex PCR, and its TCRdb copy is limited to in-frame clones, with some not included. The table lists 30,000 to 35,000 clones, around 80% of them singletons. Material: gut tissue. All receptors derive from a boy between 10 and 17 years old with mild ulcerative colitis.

The CDR3, as DNA: TGTGCCACCAGCAGAGATCGTAAGGGGTCAGAGACCCAGTACTTC. It yields the protein CATSRDRKGSETQYF. The chain joins TRBV15 to TRBJ2-5, with D possibly being TRBD1 (5 bases). This CDR3 region has 15 residues. V was cut by 0 bases and J by 4 bases, with 12 bases left in between. CDR1 is LNHNV and CDR2 is YYDKDF in the germline V gene (reference sequence).

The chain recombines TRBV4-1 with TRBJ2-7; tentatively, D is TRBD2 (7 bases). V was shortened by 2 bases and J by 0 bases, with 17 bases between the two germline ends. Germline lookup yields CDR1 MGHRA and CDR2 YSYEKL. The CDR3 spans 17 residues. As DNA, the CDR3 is TGCGCCAGCAGCCAATACACCGCGGGGGCCCTCTCCTACGAGCAGTACTTC. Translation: CASSQYTAGALSYEQYF.

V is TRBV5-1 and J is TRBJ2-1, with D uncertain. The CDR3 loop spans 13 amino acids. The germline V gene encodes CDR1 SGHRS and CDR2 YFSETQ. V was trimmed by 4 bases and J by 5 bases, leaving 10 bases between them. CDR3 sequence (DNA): TGCGCCAGCAGCCGTACGATCAACAATGAGCAGTTCTTC. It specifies CASSRTINNEQFF.

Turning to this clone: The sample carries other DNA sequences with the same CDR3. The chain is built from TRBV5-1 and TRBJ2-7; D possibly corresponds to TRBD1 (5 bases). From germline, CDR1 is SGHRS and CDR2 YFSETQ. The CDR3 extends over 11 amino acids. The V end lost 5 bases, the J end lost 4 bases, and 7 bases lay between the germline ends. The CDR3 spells CASSSGYEQYF. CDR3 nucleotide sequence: TGCGCCAGCAGTTCAGGGTACGAGCAGTACTTC.

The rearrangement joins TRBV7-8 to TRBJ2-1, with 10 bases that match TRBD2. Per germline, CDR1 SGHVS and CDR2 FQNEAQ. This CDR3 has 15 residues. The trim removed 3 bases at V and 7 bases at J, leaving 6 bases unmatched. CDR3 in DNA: TGTGCCAGCAGCTTCCAGCGGGGGGGCCTGAATGAGCAGTTCTTC. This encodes CASSFQRGGLNEQFF.

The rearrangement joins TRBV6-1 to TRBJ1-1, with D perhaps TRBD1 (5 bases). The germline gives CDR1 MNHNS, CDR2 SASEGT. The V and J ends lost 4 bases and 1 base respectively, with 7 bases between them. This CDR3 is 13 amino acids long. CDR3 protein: CASSVQGNTEAFF. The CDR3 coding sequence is TGTGCCAGCAGTGTCCAGGGGAACACTGAAGCTTTCTTT.

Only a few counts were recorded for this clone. The CDR3 nucleotides are TGTGCCAGCAGTTACAGGAATTCACCCCTCCACTTT. Translation gives CASSYRNSPLHF. This rearrangement joins TRBV6-5 to TRBJ1-6; D not resolved. There are 12 residues in the CDR3. The V gene's germline CDR1 is MNHEY and CDR2 SVGAGI. Deletions cut 2 bases from V and 7 bases from J, with 3 bases between.

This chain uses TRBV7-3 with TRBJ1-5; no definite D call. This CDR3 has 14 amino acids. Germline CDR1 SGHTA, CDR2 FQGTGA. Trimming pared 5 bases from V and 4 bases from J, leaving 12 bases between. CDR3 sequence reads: CASSVPTENQPQHF. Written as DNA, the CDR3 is TGTGCCAGCAGCGTCCCGACTGAGAATCAGCCCCAGCATTTT. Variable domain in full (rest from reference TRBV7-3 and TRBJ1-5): GAGVSQTPSNKVTEKGKYVELRCDPISGHTALYWYRQSLGQGPEFLIYFQGTGAADDSGLPNDRFFAVRPEGSVSTLKIQRTERGDSAVYLCASSVPTENQPQHFGDGTRLSIL.

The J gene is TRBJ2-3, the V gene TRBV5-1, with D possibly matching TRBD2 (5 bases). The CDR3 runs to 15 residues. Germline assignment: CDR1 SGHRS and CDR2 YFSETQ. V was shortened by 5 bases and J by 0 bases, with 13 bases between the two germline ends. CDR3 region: CASRSGLTSTDTQYF. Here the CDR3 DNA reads TGCGCCAGCAGGTCTGGACTGACTAGCACAGATACGCAGTATTTT.

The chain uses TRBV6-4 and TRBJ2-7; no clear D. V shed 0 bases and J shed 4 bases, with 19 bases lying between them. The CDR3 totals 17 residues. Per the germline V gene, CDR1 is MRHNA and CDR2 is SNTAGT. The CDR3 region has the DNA TGTGCCAGCAGTGACTCAGTTTCTCAGCAACCCGTATACGAGCAGTACTTC. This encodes CASSDSVSQQPVYEQYF.

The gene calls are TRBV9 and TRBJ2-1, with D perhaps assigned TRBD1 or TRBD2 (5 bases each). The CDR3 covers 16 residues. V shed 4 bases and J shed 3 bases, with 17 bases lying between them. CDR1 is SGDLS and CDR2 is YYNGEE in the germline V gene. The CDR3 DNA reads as TGTGCCAGCAGCCGACGTCCGGGACGGAGCTACAATGAGCAGTTCTTC. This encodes CASSRRPGRSYNEQFF.

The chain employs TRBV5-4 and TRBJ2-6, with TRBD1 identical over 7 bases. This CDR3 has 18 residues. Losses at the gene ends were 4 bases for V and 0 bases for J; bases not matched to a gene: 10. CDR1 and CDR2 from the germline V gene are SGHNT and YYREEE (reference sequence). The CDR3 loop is CASSPITGDHSGANVLTF. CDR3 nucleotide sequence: TGTGCCAGCAGCCCAATAACAGGGGACCACTCTGGGGCCAACGTCCTGACTTTC.

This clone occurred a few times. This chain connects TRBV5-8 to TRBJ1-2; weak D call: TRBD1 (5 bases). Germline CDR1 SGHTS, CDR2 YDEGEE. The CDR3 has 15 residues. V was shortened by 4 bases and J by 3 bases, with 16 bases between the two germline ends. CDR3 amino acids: CASSPGPREDYGYTF. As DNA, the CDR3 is TGTGCCAGCAGCCCGGGACCGAGAGAGGACTATGGCTACACCTTC. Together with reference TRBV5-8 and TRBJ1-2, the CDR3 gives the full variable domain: EAGVTQSPTHLIKTRGQQATLRCSPISGHTSVYWYQQALGLGLQFLLWYDEGEERNRGNFPPRFSGRQFPNYSSELNVNALELEDSALYLCASSPGPREDYGYTFGSGTRLTVV.

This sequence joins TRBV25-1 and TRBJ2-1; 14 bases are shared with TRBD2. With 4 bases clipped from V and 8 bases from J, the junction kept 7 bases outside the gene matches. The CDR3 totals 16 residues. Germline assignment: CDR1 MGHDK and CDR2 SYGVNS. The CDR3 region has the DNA TGTGCCAGCAGTGGACTAGCGGGGGGGCATTGGGATGAGCAGTTCTTC. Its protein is CASSGLAGGHWDEQFF.

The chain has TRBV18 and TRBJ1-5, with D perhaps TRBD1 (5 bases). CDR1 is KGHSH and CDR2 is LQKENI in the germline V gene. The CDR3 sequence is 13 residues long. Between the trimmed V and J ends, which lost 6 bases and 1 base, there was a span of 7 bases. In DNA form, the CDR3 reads TGTGCCAGCTCCCGGGGGAGCAATCAGCCCCAGCATTTT. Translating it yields CASSRGSNQPQHF.